This TCR beta chain was profiled in a study of response to subunit inactivated influenza vaccine. V gave up 6 bases and J gave up 7 bases, with 16 bases separating them. The CDR3 runs to 13 residues. Germline values: CDR1 DFQATT, CDR2 SNEGSKA (reference sequence). In this sample, this clonotype turned up many times. TCRdb itself ran the RT-PCR reads through MiXCR, one entry per CDR3 protein. In the table there are more than 450,000 distinct CDR3 sequences, about 11% of which are singletons. This sample also belongs to another study, concerning T cells expressing NK-cell markers. That report notes: What made the TCR beta cDNA was 5'RACE template switching with UMIs. It was sorted CD3+CD56+NKG2C+, CD3+CD56+NKG2C- and CD3+CD56-NKG2C+ T cells that supplied the TCR beta repertoires. Each of roughly six donors carried dominant NKG2C+ clonotypes accounting for roughly 1.0-7.5% of CD8+ T cells. Dominance of the CD3+CD56-NKG2C+ fraction by these clonotypes also held in several donors. HCMV specificity of the expanded NKG2C+ T cell clones stayed unclear.

The genes are TRBV20-1 and TRBJ2-1; D ambiguous. The source material was PBMCs from blood, sampled on the day of vaccination. The receptor was derived from a man in his fifties who received an inactivated influenza vaccine. The CDR3 DNA is TGCAGTGCCCGACCGAAACAAACAAATGAGCAGTTCTTC. Encoded protein: CSARPKQTNEQFF.